Listed here are 25 T cell receptor beta chains from one sample, sequenced in a study of cytomegalovirus exposure and HLA in healthy donors. In the PCR, 60 Vbeta and 13 Jbeta primers were used. Clones were sequenced by immunoSEQ multiplex PCR, and TCRdb holds only the in-frame ones, with some missing. The sample carries about 270,000 clones, about 75% recorded once. Sequencing was carried out using PBMCs. These receptor sequences come from a female donor in good health and CMV-seronegative.

The chain recombines TRBV7-6 with TRBJ2-6; TRBD2 matches at 13 bases. The V gene end was trimmed by 4 bases and the J gene end by 2 bases; junction bases not matched to a gene: 8. The CDR3 has 19 residues. Germline V gives CDR1 SGHVS, CDR2 FNYEAQ. CDR3 in amino acids: CASSSLPGLAGPGANVLTF. CDR3 in DNA: TGTGCCAGCAGCTCCCTACCGGGACTAGCGGGACCTGGGGCCAACGTCCTGACTTTC.

The chain has TRBV7-3 and TRBJ2-5; D is perhaps TRBD2 (6 bases). The CDR3 has 15 amino acids. V was shortened by 0 bases and J by 4 bases, with 12 bases between the two germline ends. The germline CDR1 and CDR2 sequences are SGHTA and FQGTGA. CDR3 residues: CASSLTIGRGETQYF. CDR3 in DNA: TGTGCCAGCAGCTTAACGATCGGGAGAGGAGAGACCCAGTACTTC.

This chain connects TRBV5-4 to TRBJ2-7; 7 nucleotides line up with TRBD1. J was trimmed by 2 bases and V by 4 bases; bases with no gene match: 9. Germline CDR1 and CDR2: SGHNT and YYREEE (reference sequence). The CDR3 has 15 amino acids. CDR3 bases: TGTGCCAGCAGCAGTACAGGGGATCCAACCTACGAGCAGTACTTC. As protein: CASSSTGDPTYEQYF.

This chain connects TRBV19 to TRBJ2-2; possible D gene TRBD1, 6 bases. V shed 5 bases and J shed 7 bases, with 17 bases lying between them. Germline loops: CDR1 LNHDA, CDR2 SQIVND (reference sequence). The CDR3 extends over 15 amino acids. CDR3 bases: TGTGCCAGTAGTGCGTTCCTGGGGGCAAACGGGGAGCTGTTTTTT. It is translated as CASSAFLGANGELFF.

Only a few counts were recorded for this clone. The gene calls are TRBV4-2 and TRBJ2-6; D is uncertain. Deletions cut 1 base from V and 4 bases from J, with 11 bases between. From germline, CDR1 is LGHNA and CDR2 YNFKEQ. The CDR3 totals 16 residues. DNA for the CDR3: TGTGCCAGCAGCCAAGGTCACAGCTCCGGGGCCAACGTCCTGACTTTC. Protein sequence: CASSQGHSSGANVLTF.

The V and J genes are TRBV28 and TRBJ2-7; 12 bases map to TRBD2. The CDR3 is made up of 15 amino acids. J was trimmed by 4 bases and V by 3 bases; bases with no gene match: 4. CDR1 is MDHEN and CDR2 is SYDVKM in the germline V gene. CDR3 protein: CASSLETSGSYEQYF. CDR3 coding DNA: TGTGCCAGCAGTTTGGAGACTAGCGGGAGTTACGAGCAGTACTTC.

This chain links TRBV18 with TRBJ2-7; 9 bases align to TRBD1. Germline V gene lookup returns CDR1 KGHSH and CDR2 LQKENI. V shed 6 bases and J 6 bases; nucleotides not matched to a gene: 12. The CDR3 covers 15 residues. The CDR3 reads CASSLLGTGGSEQYF. The CDR3 bases are TGTGCCAGCTCCCTCCTCGGCACAGGGGGCAGCGAGCAGTACTTC.

Regarding this clone: At one end, the junction sequence differs from germline, possibly due to a read error. CDR3 bases: TGTTCCAGCAGCTCCGGGACATCTTATGGCTACACCTTC. Its protein is CSSSSGTSYGYTF. The chain recombines TRBV7-9 with TRBJ1-2; D perhaps matches TRBD1 (6 bases). Per the germline V gene, CDR1 is SEHNR and CDR2 is FQNEAQ (reference sequence). The CDR3 is 13 amino acids.

V is TRBV5-1 and J is TRBJ1-4; possible D gene TRBD1, 5 bases. This CDR3 is built from 15 residues. Trimming cost V 4 bases and J 5 bases, with 15 bases left between them. The germline V gene encodes CDR1 SGHRS and CDR2 YFSETQ. CDR3 sequence (DNA): TGCGCCAGCAGCGGACACTTGATGGGGAATGAAAAACTGTTTTTT. Its translation: CASSGHLMGNEKLFF. The full variable domain, its missing parts supplied by reference TRBV5-1 and TRBJ1-4, is KAGVTQTPRYLIKTRGQQVTLSCSPISGHRSVSWYQQTPGQGLQFLFEYFSETQRNKGNFPGRFSGRQFSNSRSEMNVSTLELGDSALYLCASSGHLMGNEKLFFGSGTQLSVL.

This chain links TRBV9 with TRBJ2-3; tentative D call: TRBD2 (6 bases). The ends were cut back, 0 bases at V and 6 bases at J, with 14 bases in the middle. Germline V CDR1 and CDR2: SGDLS, YYNGEE. This CDR3 contains 15 residues. The DNA for the CDR3 is TGTGCCAGCAGCGTAGGTTTAGCCCGGGGGGATACGCAGTATTTT. It translates to CASSVGLARGDTQYF.

This chain uses TRBV6-5 with TRBJ2-5, with 12 bases fitting TRBD2. The CDR3 is 15 amino acids. CDR1 and CDR2 (germline): MNHEY, SVGAGI. V lost 6 bases, J lost 3 bases, and 5 bases stayed unmatched. The CDR3 DNA reads TGTGCCAGCAGGCCGACTAGCGGGAGCGAAGAGACCCAGTACTTC. This translates into CASRPTSGSEETQYF.

This clone was seen a single time. At one boundary the junction diverges from the germline segment, which might be a read error. In the same sample, other DNA sequences code for this CDR3. The chain uses TRBV13 and TRBJ1-2; 7 nucleotides line up with TRBD1. The CDR3 has 16 residues. In germline, CDR1 is PRHDT, CDR2 FYEKMQ (reference sequence). The CDR3 sequence: CASSPGRGQVFRGYTF. The DNA of the CDR3 is TGCGCCAGCAGCCCGGGCCGAGGACAGGTGTTTAGGGGCTACACCTTC.

The rearrangement links TRBV28 to TRBJ1-1; TRBD1 might be the D (5 bases). The CDR3 has 15 residues. The V end was cut by 4 bases, the J end by 1 base, with 13 bases between. CDR1 MDHEN and CDR2 SYDVKM come from the germline V gene. The CDR3 nucleotides are TGTGCCAGCAGTTCGGACGGAGGGGAGAACACTGAAGCTTTCTTT. Protein product: CASSSDGGENTEAFF.

V is TRBV2 and J is TRBJ2-7; TRBD1 aligns across 8 bases. The CDR3 loop spans 15 amino acids. The J segment lost 3 bases and the V segment lost 1 base, leaving 5 bases of the junction unmatched. The V gene's germline CDR1 is SNHLY and CDR2 FYNNEI. CDR3 residues: CASSEEGQEFYEQYF. In DNA form, the CDR3 reads TGTGCCAGCAGTGAAGAGGGACAGGAGTTCTACGAGCAGTACTTC.

This clone came up once. This sequence joins TRBV4-1 and TRBJ1-6, with D possibly being TRBD1 (6 bases). Trimming pared 0 bases from V and 12 bases from J, leaving 12 bases between. Per germline, CDR1 MGHRA and CDR2 YSYEKL. The CDR3 has 14 residues. The CDR3 sequence is CASSQEGQVGPLHF. Here the CDR3 DNA reads TGCGCCAGCAGCCAAGAGGGACAAGTGGGACCCCTCCACTTT.

This clone was picked up one time. This chain uses TRBV19 with TRBJ2-3; D may be TRBD2 (5 bases). Trimming stripped 0 bases from V and 1 base from J, with 17 bases between. The CDR3 consists of 18 residues. The germline CDR1 and CDR2 sequences are LNHDA and SQIVND (reference sequence). DNA of the CDR3: TGTGCCAGTAGTATAGATTCGAGTGGGAGCGACCGCACAGATACGCAGTATTTT. Its protein product is CASSIDSSGSDRTDTQYF.

Note on this clone: The same CDR3 is also encoded by other DNA sequences in this sample. The chain carries TRBV5-6 and TRBJ1-1; 12 bases map to TRBD1. Germline loops: CDR1 SGHDT, CDR2 YYEEEE. The junction had 12 bases not matched to a gene; V was cut back by 4 bases and J by 5 bases. CDR3 size: 17 residues. The chain's CDR3 is CASSRRGTGGAGTEAFF. The DNA of the CDR3 is TGTGCCAGCAGCCGAAGAGGGACAGGGGGCGCGGGGACTGAAGCTTTCTTT.

The J gene is TRBJ2-5, the V gene TRBV5-4; 8 bases agree with TRBD2. Germline CDR1 is SGHNT and CDR2 is YYREEE (reference sequence). CDR3 length: 15 amino acids. After removal of 3 bases from V and 5 bases from J, the junction contained 9 bases not matched to a gene. The DNA of the CDR3 is TGTGCCAGCAGCTCCGCCGCTAGCGGGCTGGAGACCCAGTACTTC. Its protein product is CASSSAASGLETQYF.

The chain links TRBV5-1 to TRBJ2-5, with 8 nucleotides matching TRBD1. The CDR3 totals 15 residues. Trimming took 4 bases from V and 3 from J; bases not matched to a gene: 8. Germline CDR1 is SGHRS and CDR2 is YFSETQ. DNA for the CDR3: TGCGCCAGCAGCCCCCCGACAGGGGCCGAAGAGACCCAGTACTTC. Translating gives CASSPPTGAEETQYF. The complete variable domain, with remaining parts taken from reference TRBV5-1 and TRBJ2-5, reads KAGVTQTPRYLIKTRGQQVTLSCSPISGHRSVSWYQQTPGQGLQFLFEYFSETQRNKGNFPGRFSGRQFSNSRSEMNVSTLELGDSALYLCASSPPTGAEETQYFGPGTRLLVL.

V is TRBV18 and J is TRBJ1-4; the D gene is possibly TRBD1 (6 bases). This CDR3 comprises 16 residues. V shed 3 bases and J shed 3 bases, with 14 bases lying between them. CDR1 and CDR2 (germline): KGHSH, LQKENI. The CDR3 DNA reads as TGTGCCAGCTCACCCACAGGGAGCGGCTCTAATGAAAAACTGTTTTTT. Residues: CASSPTGSGSNEKLFF.

CDR3: CASSSTDGTSGDNEQFF. The CDR3 region has the DNA TGTGCCAGCAGCTCCACCGACGGGACTAGCGGGGACAATGAGCAGTTCTTC. J is TRBJ2-1 and V is TRBV5-6; 13 bases map to TRBD2. Germline CDR1 reads SGHDT; CDR2 reads YYEEEE. The CDR3 runs to 17 residues. Germline trimming cut 3 bases from V and 5 bases from J; bases unmatched to any gene: 8. The complete variable domain, with remaining parts taken from reference TRBV5-6 and TRBJ2-1, reads DAGVTQSPTHLIKTRGQQVTLRCSPKSGHDTVSWYQQALGQGPQFIFQYYEEEERQRGNFPDRFSGHQFPNYSSELNVNALLLGDSALYLCASSSTDGTSGDNEQFFGPGTRLTVL.

This chain joins TRBV5-1 and TRBJ2-7, with D maybe TRBD2 (6 bases). Germline V gene data show CDR1 as SGHRS and CDR2 as YFSETQ. The CDR3 covers 17 residues. V was cut by 0 bases and J by 4 bases, with 20 bases left in between. The CDR3 DNA reads as TGCGCCAGCAGCTTGGCCTATGGAGGGTCTTTTTCTTACGAGCAGTACTTC. Translating gives CASSLAYGGSFSYEQYF. The variable domain in full, completed from reference TRBV5-1 and TRBJ2-7, reads KAGVTQTPRYLIKTRGQQVTLSCSPISGHRSVSWYQQTPGQGLQFLFEYFSETQRNKGNFPGRFSGRQFSNSRSEMNVSTLELGDSALYLCASSLAYGGSFSYEQYFGPGTRLTVT.

The chain links TRBV6-1 to TRBJ2-3; 10 nucleotides line up with TRBD2. Trimming at V came to 3 bases and at J to 1 base, leaving 4 bases not matched to a gene. From germline, CDR1 is MNHNS and CDR2 SASEGT. This CDR3 is 16 amino acids long. Here the CDR3 reads CASSEASGSGTDTQYF. DNA for the CDR3: TGTGCCAGCAGTGAGGCTAGCGGGAGTGGCACAGATACGCAGTATTTT.

The V call is TRBV5-8, the J call TRBJ2-2, with D perhaps TRBD1 (6 bases). Per germline, CDR1 SGHTS and CDR2 YDEGEE. Trimming pared 1 base from V and 4 bases from J, leaving 14 bases between. CDR3 length equals 16 residues. Here the CDR3 reads CASSLRTARVTGELFF. CDR3 sequence (DNA): TGTGCCAGCAGCTTGAGGACAGCCCGTGTCACCGGGGAGCTGTTTTTT.

This clone was found a few times. This chain connects TRBV6-1 to TRBJ1-2; TRBD1 agrees at 7 bases. The CDR3 spans 15 residues. The germline V gene has CDR1 MNHNS and CDR2 SASEGT. J lost 8 bases, V lost 1 base, and 10 bases had no gene match. The CDR3 coding sequence is TGTGCCAGCAGTGAAGAGGCGGAGGGGGCAGGAGGCTACACCTTC. It specifies CASSEEAEGAGGYTF.